The T cell receptor delta chain described here comes from a study of gamma-delta T cells after stem cell transplantation. About this clone: A far larger clone is just one base off, so this is likely a read error. This sample also contains other DNA sequences that code for the same CDR3.

J gave up 1 base and V 0 bases, and 29 bases lay outside the gene matches. The CDR3 spans 24 residues. Germline V gene sequence: CDR1 TSWWSYY, CDR2 QGS. TCRdb made new clone calls on the RT-PCR reads using CATT. The top ten clones hold approximately 31% of a sample with 1,200 or so delta-chain clones, more than 1.5% of them seen once. V gene TRDV1 combines with J gene TRDJ1; 7 bases fit TRDD3. The clonotype comes from a human donor. It is not recorded whose cells these are; they may come from a transplant donor. Sequencing was done on a sample of gamma-delta T cells. CDR3 in DNA: TGTGCTCTTGGGGAACTAGGAATGTTTCCGTCTCGGTACTGGGGAATACGCGGCACCGATAAACTCATCTTT. Its protein is CALGELGMFPSRYWGIRGTDKLIF.